This section outlines one T cell receptor beta chain sequence together with its context. Its specificity is not known. A sort by CD45RO/CCR7/CD25/CD127/CD95/CD27 yielded CD4+ naive, central memory, regulatory and stem cell-like memory cells. The sample originates from a study of beta chain features in type 1 diabetes. Regarding the study as a whole: Sampled from patients, naive, central memory and Treg TCRB repertoires appeared more similar than those sampled from healthy donors. The study notes PCR might favor shorter templates equally in patients and controls.

Since all of the isolated RNA was reverse transcribed, expressed TCRB transcripts were what got sequenced. Repertoires were generated with immunoSEQ multiplex PCR, while TCRdb's copy carries only in-frame clones and drops some. Of roughly 230,000 clones in the sample, more than 9% were seen once. With 6 bases clipped from V and 8 bases from J, the junction kept 5 bases outside the gene matches. The germline gives CDR1 MNHNS, CDR2 SASEGT. The CDR3 length is 13 residues. The sequenced sample was naive CD4+ T cells from blood. The chain couples TRBV6-1 to TRBJ1-2; 11 bases map to TRBD1. The receptor was derived from a woman between 18 and 29 years old in good health. The CDR3 nucleotides are TGTGCCAGCAGGCCCGGGACAGGGGGAGGCTACACCTTC. Translated: CASRPGTGGGYTF.